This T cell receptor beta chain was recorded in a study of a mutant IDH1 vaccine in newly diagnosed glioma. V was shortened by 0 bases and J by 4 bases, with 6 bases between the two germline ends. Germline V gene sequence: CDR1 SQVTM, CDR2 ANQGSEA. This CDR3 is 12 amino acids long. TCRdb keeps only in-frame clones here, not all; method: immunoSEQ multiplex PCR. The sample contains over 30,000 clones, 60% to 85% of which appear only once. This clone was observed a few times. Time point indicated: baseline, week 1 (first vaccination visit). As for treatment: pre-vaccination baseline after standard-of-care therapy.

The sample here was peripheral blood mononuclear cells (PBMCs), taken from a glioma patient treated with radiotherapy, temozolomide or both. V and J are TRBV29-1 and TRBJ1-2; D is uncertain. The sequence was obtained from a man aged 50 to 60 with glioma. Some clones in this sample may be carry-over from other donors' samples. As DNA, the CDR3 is TGCAGCGTTGAAGACAGGTCCTATGGCTACACCTTC. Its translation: CSVEDRSYGYTF.